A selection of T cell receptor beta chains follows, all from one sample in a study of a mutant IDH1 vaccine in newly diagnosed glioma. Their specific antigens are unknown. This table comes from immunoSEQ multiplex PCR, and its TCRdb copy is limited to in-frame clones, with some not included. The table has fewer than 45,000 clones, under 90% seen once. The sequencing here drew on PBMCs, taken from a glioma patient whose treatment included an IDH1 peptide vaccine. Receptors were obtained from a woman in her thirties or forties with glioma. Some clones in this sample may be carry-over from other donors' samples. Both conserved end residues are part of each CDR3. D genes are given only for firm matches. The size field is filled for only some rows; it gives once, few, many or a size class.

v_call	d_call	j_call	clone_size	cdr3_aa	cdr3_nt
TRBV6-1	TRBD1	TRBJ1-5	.	CASSEAPTGVQPQHF	TGTGCCAGCAGTGAAGCTCCAACAGGGGTGCAGCCCCAGCATTTT
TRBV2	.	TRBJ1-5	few	CASSGEADQPQHF	TGTGCCAGCAGTGGGGAGGCAGATCAGCCCCAGCATTTT
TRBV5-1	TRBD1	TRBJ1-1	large	CASSLRDRPGEAFF	TGCGCCAGCAGCCTCCGGGACAGGCCGGGGGAAGCTTTCTTT
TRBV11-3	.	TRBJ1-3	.	CASSQGSGNTIYF	TGTGCCAGCAGCCAAGGGTCTGGAAACACCATATATTTT
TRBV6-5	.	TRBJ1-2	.	CASGTRDYGYTF	TGTGCCAGCGGAACAAGGGATTATGGCTACACCTTC
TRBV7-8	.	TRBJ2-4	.	CASTPDWAKNIQYF	TGTGCCAGCACCCCTGATTGGGCCAAAAACATTCAGTACTTC
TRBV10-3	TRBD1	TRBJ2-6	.	CAISEDRGTLSGANVLTF	TGTGCCATCAGTGAGGACAGGGGTACGCTCTCTGGGGCCAACGTCCTGACTTTC
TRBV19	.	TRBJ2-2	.	CASRNRPIGTGELFF	TGTGCCAGTAGGAATCGACCCATCGGCACCGGGGAGCTGTTTTTT
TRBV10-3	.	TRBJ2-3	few	CAISRGGTDTQYF	TGTGCCATCAGTCGGGGCGGGACAGATACGCAGTATTTT
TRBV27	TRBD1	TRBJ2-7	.	CASPFGQGPRYEQYF	TGTGCCAGCCCCTTTGGACAGGGGCCCCGGTACGAGCAGTACTTC
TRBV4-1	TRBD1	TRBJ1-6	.	CASSRRQGSISYNSPLHF	TGCGCCAGCAGCCGGAGACAGGGCTCTATCTCCTATAATTCACCCCTCCACTTT
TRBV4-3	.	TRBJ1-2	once	CASSQVATVNNGYTF	TGCGCCAGCAGCCAAGTAGCAACAGTAAATAATGGCTACACCTTC
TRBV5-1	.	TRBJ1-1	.	CASSLAGGAIRNTEAFF	TGCGCCAGCAGCTTGGCCGGGGGGGCGATACGGAACACTGAAGCTTTCTTT
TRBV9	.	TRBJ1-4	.	CASSVDSREKLFF	TGTGCCAGCAGCGTAGACAGCAGAGAAAAACTGTTTTTT
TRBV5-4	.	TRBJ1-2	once	CASSRLHGEHNYGYTF	TGTGCCAGCAGCCGTCTTCACGGGGAGCATAACTATGGCTACACCTTC
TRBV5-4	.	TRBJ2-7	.	CASSLLTGFEQYF	TGTGCCAGCAGCCTACTTACGGGTTTCGAGCAGTACTTC